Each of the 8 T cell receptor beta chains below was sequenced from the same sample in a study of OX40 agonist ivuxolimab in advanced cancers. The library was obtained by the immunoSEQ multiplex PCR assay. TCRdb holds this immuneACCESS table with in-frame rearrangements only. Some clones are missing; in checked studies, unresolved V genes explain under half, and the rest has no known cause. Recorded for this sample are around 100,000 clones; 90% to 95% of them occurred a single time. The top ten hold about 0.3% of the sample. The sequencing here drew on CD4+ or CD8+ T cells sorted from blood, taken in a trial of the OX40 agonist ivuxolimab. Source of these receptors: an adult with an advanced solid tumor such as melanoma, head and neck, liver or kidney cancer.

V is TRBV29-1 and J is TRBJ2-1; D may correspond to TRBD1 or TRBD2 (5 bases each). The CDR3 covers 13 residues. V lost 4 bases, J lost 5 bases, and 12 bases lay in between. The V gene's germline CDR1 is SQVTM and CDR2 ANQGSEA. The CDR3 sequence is CSVGRGPNNEQFF. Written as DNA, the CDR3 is TGCAGCGTTGGCCGGGGACCTAACAATGAGCAGTTCTTC.

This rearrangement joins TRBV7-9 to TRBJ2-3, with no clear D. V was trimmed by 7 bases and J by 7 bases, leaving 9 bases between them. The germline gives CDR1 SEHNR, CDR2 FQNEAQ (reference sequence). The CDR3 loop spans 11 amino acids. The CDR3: CASTTAHTQYF. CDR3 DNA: TGTGCCAGCACCACAGCCCATACGCAGTATTTT.

CDR3 in amino acids: CASQGPGNTIYF. The CDR3, as DNA: TGTGCCAGCCAAGGGCCTGGAAACACCATATATTTT. The V gene is TRBV2, the J gene TRBJ1-3, with unresolved D. The germline CDR1 and CDR2 sequences are SNHLY and FYNNEI. The CDR3 has 12 amino acids. The V gene lost 8 bases and the J gene lost 2 bases, with 7 bases spanning the gap.

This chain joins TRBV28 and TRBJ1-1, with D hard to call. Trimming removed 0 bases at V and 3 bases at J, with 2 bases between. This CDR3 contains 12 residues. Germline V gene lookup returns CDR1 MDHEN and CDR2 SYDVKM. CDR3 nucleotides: TGTGCCAGCAGTTTATGGGACACTGAAGCTTTCTTT. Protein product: CASSLWDTEAFF.

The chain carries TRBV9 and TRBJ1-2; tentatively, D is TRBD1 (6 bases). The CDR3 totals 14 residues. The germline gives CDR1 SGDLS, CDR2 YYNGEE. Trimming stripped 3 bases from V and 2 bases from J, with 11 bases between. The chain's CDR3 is CASSATGANYGYTF. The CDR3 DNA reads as TGTGCCAGCAGCGCGACAGGAGCCAACTATGGCTACACCTTC.

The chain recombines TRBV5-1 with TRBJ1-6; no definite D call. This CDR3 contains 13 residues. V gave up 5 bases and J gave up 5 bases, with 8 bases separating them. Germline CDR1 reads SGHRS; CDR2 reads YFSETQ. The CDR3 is CASRWENNSPLHF. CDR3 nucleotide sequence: TGCGCCAGCAGATGGGAGAATAATTCACCCCTCCACTTT.

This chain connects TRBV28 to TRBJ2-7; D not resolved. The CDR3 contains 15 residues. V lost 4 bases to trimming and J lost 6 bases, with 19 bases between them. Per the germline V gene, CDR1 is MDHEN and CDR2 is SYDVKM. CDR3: CASSSRPSTALEQYF. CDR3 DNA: TGTGCCAGCAGTTCCCGTCCCTCTACAGCCCTCGAGCAGTACTTC.

The CDR3 loop is CASSLTRTGELFF. For the CDR3, the DNA is TGTGCCAGCAGCTTAACGCGCACCGGGGAGCTGTTTTTT. The gene calls are TRBV7-2 and TRBJ2-2, with D hard to call. CDR3 length: 13 residues. Germline lookup yields CDR1 SGHTA and CDR2 FQGNSA. The V gene lost 2 bases and the J gene lost 4 bases, with 5 bases spanning the gap.